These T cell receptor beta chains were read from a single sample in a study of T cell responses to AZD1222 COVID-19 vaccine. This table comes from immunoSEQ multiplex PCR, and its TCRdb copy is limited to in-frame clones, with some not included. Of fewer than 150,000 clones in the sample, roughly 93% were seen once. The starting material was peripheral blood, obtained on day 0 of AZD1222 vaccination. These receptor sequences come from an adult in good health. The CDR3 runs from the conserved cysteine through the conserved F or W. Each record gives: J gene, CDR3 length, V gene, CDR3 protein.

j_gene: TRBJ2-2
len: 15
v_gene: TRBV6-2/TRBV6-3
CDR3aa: CASSPIGQGNGELFF

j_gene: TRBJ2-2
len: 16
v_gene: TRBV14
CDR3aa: CASSPRLAGNTGELFF

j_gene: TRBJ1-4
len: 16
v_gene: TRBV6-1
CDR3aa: CASSEVGGLPNEKLFF

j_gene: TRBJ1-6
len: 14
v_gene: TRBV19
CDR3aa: CASSIGTVNSPLHF

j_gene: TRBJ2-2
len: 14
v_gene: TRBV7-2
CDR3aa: CASSRDRVTGELFF

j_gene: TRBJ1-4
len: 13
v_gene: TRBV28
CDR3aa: CATKGAGPKKLFF

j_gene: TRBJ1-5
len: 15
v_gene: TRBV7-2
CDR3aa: CASSTRWTGDQPQHF

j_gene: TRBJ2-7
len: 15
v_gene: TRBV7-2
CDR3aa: CASSLAGTSSYEQYF

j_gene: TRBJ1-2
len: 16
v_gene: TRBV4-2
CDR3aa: CASSQDLIERGYGYTF

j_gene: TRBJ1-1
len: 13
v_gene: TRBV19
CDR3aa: CASSTTENTEAFF

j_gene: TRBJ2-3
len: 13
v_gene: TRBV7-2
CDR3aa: CASSLEQGNTQYF

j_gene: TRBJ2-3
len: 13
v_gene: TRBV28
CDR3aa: CANVWRGTDTQYF

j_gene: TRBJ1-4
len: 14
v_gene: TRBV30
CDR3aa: CAWSRGQINEKLFF

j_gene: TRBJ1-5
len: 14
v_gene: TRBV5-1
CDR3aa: CASSLDISNQPQHF

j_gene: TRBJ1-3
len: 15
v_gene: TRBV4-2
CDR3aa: CASSHTKGGGNTIYF